This T cell receptor (beta chain) was recorded in a study of Ad26.COV2.S vaccination and SARS-CoV-2 variants. Study-wide background: Intramuscular Ad26.COV2.S doses were given once or twice, 56 days apart.

In regard to this clone: Its antigen is unidentified.

CDR1 is MNHEY, CDR2 SMNVEV, per germline (reference sequence). The CDR3 extends over 17 amino acids. The junction had 10 bases not matched to a gene; V was cut back by 4 bases and J by 2 bases. Study-level findings and limits: Spike-specific TCR breadth was greater after Ad26.COV2.S than placebo.

Clones were sequenced by immunoSEQ multiplex PCR, and TCRdb holds only the in-frame ones, with some missing. The sample shows over 200,000 clones, roughly 90% of them seen only once. Treatment in this sample: 19 received Ad26.COV2.S at low or high dose, single or two shots; roughly five received placebo; per-sample allocation not given. Sampling was performed 63 days after the first vaccine or placebo injection. This chain joins TRBV27 and TRBJ2-2, with 7 bases aligning to TRBD2. The sequence came from a person between 18 and 60 years old who received the Ad26.COV2.S COVID-19 vaccine or a placebo. Specimen: peripheral blood, collected in a trial of Ad26.COV2.S vaccine versus placebo. CDR3 amino acids: CASSSPVGGVNTGELFF. As DNA, the CDR3 is TGTGCCAGCAGTTCTCCCGTGGGGGGGGTCAACACCGGGGAGCTGTTTTTT.